Sequencing of this TCR beta chain was carried out in a study of OX40 agonist ivuxolimab in advanced cancers. Clones were sequenced by immunoSEQ multiplex PCR, and TCRdb holds only the in-frame ones, with some missing. The sample consists of some 64,000 clones, over 90% of them appearing once. This CDR3 comprises 15 residues. Germline V lookup: CDR1 SEHNR, CDR2 FQNEAQ (reference sequence). V lost 2 bases and J lost 7; bases outside the gene matches: 10. This chain uses TRBV7-9 with TRBJ1-2, with TRBD1 matching 7 bases. This sequence originates from an adult with an advanced solid tumor such as melanoma, head and neck, liver or kidney cancer. Source: CD4+ or CD8+ T cells sorted from blood, taken in a trial of the OX40 agonist ivuxolimab. The CDR3 region has the DNA TGTGCCAGCAGCTTACCTACAGGGGAAGCGTCTGGCTACACCTTC. Encoded protein: CASSLPTGEASGYTF.